Each of the 20 T cell receptor beta chains below was sequenced from the same sample in a study of cytomegalovirus exposure and HLA in healthy donors. 60 Vbeta and 13 Jbeta primers were used in PCR. Measured with immunoSEQ multiplex PCR; TCRdb has only the in-frame clones, and not every one. The sample consists of 250,000 to 350,000 clones, 75% to 90% of them appearing once. Material: PBMCs. The receptors were sampled from a middle-aged man in good health and CMV-seropositive.

Notes on this clone: Other DNA sequences in the same sample also yield this CDR3. V is TRBV7-9 and J is TRBJ2-7; 8 positions match TRBD2. After removal of 3 bases from V and 4 bases from J, the junction contained 2 bases not matched to a gene. Germline lookup yields CDR1 SEHNR and CDR2 FQNEAQ (reference sequence). The CDR3 runs 13 residues. For the CDR3, the DNA is TGTGCCAGCAGCTTCAGCGGGAGTTACGAGCAGTACTTC. Amino acids: CASSFSGSYEQYF.

This chain connects TRBV27 to TRBJ1-2; 11 bases match TRBD1. This CDR3 has 14 amino acids. CDR1 is MNHEY and CDR2 is SMNVEV in the germline V gene (reference sequence). V lost 5 bases to trimming and J lost 5 bases; unmatched junction nucleotides: 4. The CDR3 here is CASSKGTGGYGYTF. CDR3 sequence (DNA): TGTGCCAGCAGTAAGGGGACAGGGGGATATGGCTACACCTTC.

This chain joins TRBV7-9 and TRBJ2-5, with 11 bases identical to TRBD1. The DNA end is a closer match to TRBJ2-7, so the J assignment may be wrong. CDR3 length equals 15 residues. Germline values: CDR1 SEHNR, CDR2 FQNEAQ (reference sequence). For the CDR3, the DNA is TGTGCCAGCAGCTTAGGGACAGGGGGCGCCTACGAGCAGTACTTC. As protein: CASSLGTGGAYEQYF.

The chain's CDR3 is CASSLVRGTNEKLFF. The CDR3 bases are TGTGCCAGCAGCTTAGTCAGGGGAACTAATGAAAAACTGTTTTTT. The chain recombines TRBV11-2 with TRBJ1-4; tentatively, D is TRBD1 (6 bases). Germline CDR1 and CDR2: SGHAT and FQNNGV. V dropped 1 base and J dropped 1 base, with 7 bases sitting between them. The CDR3 consists of 15 residues.

This clone was detected a few times. The chain combines TRBV4-3 with TRBJ1-5, with D hard to call. Germline lookup yields CDR1 LGHNA and CDR2 YSLEER. V gave up 0 bases and J gave up 5 bases, with 5 bases separating them. The CDR3 loop spans 13 amino acids. The CDR3 here is CASSQDGYQPQHF. In DNA form, the CDR3 reads TGCGCCAGCAGCCAAGATGGCTATCAGCCCCAGCATTTT.

This clone came up a few times. The rearrangement uses TRBV9 and TRBJ2-7, with 8 bases lining up with TRBD2. J gave up 1 base and V 3 bases, and 3 bases lay outside the gene matches. This CDR3 is 14 amino acids long. Germline V CDR1 and CDR2: SGDLS, YYNGEE. The CDR3 loop reads CASSESGSSYEQYF. As DNA, the CDR3 is TGTGCCAGCAGCGAAAGCGGGAGTTCCTACGAGCAGTACTTC.

CDR3 protein: CASSLSGSWRSYGYTF. The CDR3 bases are TGTGCCAGCAGTTTATCGGGATCGTGGAGGTCCTATGGCTACACCTTC. This chain connects TRBV28 to TRBJ1-2; no clear D. The germline V gene encodes CDR1 MDHEN and CDR2 SYDVKM. Trimming stripped 1 base from V and 4 bases from J, with 16 bases between. The CDR3 extends over 16 amino acids.

This chain connects TRBV9 to TRBJ2-5; 10 bases match TRBD1. V lost 1 base to trimming and J lost 5 bases; unmatched junction nucleotides: 20. Per germline, CDR1 SGDLS and CDR2 YYNGEE. This CDR3 is built from 20 residues. The CDR3 DNA follows: TGTGCCAGCAGCGTAAGGGGGGGGACAGGGGTCCCCCAGGGTGTGGAGACCCAGTACTTC. Amino acids: CASSVRGGTGVPQGVETQYF.

V gene TRBV10-3 combines with J gene TRBJ1-1; 8 bases are shared with TRBD1. The CDR3 spans 13 residues. CDR1 and CDR2 (germline): ENHRY, SYGVKD. V lost 3 bases and J lost 8; bases outside the gene matches: 5. CDR3 loop: CAISELGQAEAFF. In nucleotides, the CDR3 is TGTGCCATCAGTGAATTGGGACAGGCCGAAGCTTTCTTT.

This clone was counted between two and nine times. The chain employs TRBV5-1 and TRBJ2-3; TRBD1 agrees at 9 bases. V trimming: 2 bases; J trimming: 4 bases; junction bases outside the gene matches: 5. Per the germline V gene, CDR1 is SGHRS and CDR2 is YFSETQ. The CDR3 loop spans 15 amino acids. CDR3 in amino acids: CASSLRDRDADTQYF. The CDR3 region has the DNA TGCGCCAGCAGCTTACGGGACAGGGACGCAGATACGCAGTATTTT.

The gene calls are TRBV7-9 and TRBJ2-7, with 11 bases matching TRBD1. The CDR3 is 15 amino acids. CDR1 is SEHNR and CDR2 is FQNEAQ in the germline V gene (reference sequence). J gave up 2 bases and V 4 bases, and 4 bases lay outside the gene matches. The CDR3 DNA reads as TGTGCCAGCAGCTCCCCGGGACAGGGGGCCTACGAGCAGTACTTC. As protein: CASSSPGQGAYEQYF.

A word on this clone: This specimen includes other DNA sequences encoding the same CDR3. CDR3 region: CASSVGGQTNTEAFF. CDR3 DNA sequence: TGTGCCAGCAGCGTAGGTGGACAGACGAACACTGAAGCTTTCTTT. The V call is TRBV9, the J call TRBJ1-1, with D possibly being TRBD1 (6 bases). Germline-derived CDR1 and CDR2 are SGDLS and YYNGEE. The CDR3 extends over 15 amino acids. Trimming took off 0 bases at V and 1 base at J, with 10 bases between the two ends. The full variable domain, its missing parts supplied by reference TRBV9 and TRBJ1-1, is DSGVTQTPKHLITATGQRVTLRCSPRSGDLSVYWYQQSLDQGLQFLIQYYNGEERAKGNILERFSAQQFPDLHSELNLSSLELGDSALYFCASSVGGQTNTEAFFGQGTRLTVV.

This clone came up a few times. This same CDR3 is encoded by further DNA sequences in the sample. DNA for the CDR3: TGCAGCGTGCCCAGAATTGGAGGACGGCATACGAACACTGAAGCTTTCTTT. Translating gives CSVPRIGGRHTNTEAFF. This chain uses TRBV29-1 with TRBJ1-1; D is undetermined. The CDR3 totals 17 residues. V shed 6 bases and J shed 1 base, with 24 bases lying between them. Looked up from germline, CDR1 is SQVTM and CDR2 is ANQGSEA.

The chain employs TRBV28 and TRBJ2-7, with D maybe TRBD2 (7 bases). The length of the CDR3 is 15 residues. The V and J ends lost 3 bases and 2 bases respectively, with 14 bases between them. Germline assignment: CDR1 MDHEN and CDR2 SYDVKM. CDR3 residues: CASSFPRGGAYEQYF. The CDR3 bases are TGTGCCAGCAGTTTCCCCAGAGGGGGGGCCTACGAGCAGTACTTC. Supplemented by reference TRBV28 and TRBJ2-7, the full variable domain reads DVKVTQSSRYLVKRTGEKVFLECVQDMDHENMFWYRQDPGLGLRLIYFSYDVKMKEKGDIPEGYSVSREKKERFSLILESASTNQTSMYLCASSFPRGGAYEQYFGPGTRLTVT.

The chain joins TRBV7-8 to TRBJ2-7, with 8 bases fitting TRBD2. The germline CDR1 and CDR2 sequences are SGHVS and FQNEAQ. The trim removed 3 bases at V and 3 bases at J, leaving 4 bases unmatched. The length of the CDR3 is 14 residues. The CDR3 DNA follows: TGTGCCAGCAGCTTGTCTACTAGCGGCTACGAGCAGTACTTC. Translated: CASSLSTSGYEQYF. The full variable domain, rest sourced from reference TRBV7-8 and TRBJ2-7, is GAGVSQSPRYKVAKRGQDVALRCDPISGHVSLFWYQQALGQGPEFLTYFQNEAQLDKSGLPSDRFFAERPEGSVSTLKIQRTQQEDSAVYLCASSLSTSGYEQYFGPGTRLTVT.

The chain carries TRBV5-4 and TRBJ2-7, with 8 positions matching TRBD1. The CDR3 sequence is 15 residues long. The germline V gene encodes CDR1 SGHNT and CDR2 YYREEE (reference sequence). Trimming took 3 bases from V and 0 from J; bases not matched to a gene: 5. The CDR3 region is CASSSDRGSSYEQYF. DNA for the CDR3: TGTGCCAGCAGCTCAGACAGGGGTAGCTCCTACGAGCAGTACTTC.

The chain joins TRBV5-4 to TRBJ1-1; D is possibly TRBD1 (5 bases). With 1 base removed from V and 0 bases from J, the gap between germline ends came to 10 bases. From germline, CDR1 is SGHNT and CDR2 YYREEE (reference sequence). This CDR3 spans 15 amino acids. CDR3 in amino acids: CASSLPGSLNTEAFF. The CDR3 DNA is TGTGCCAGCAGCTTGCCAGGGTCCCTGAACACTGAAGCTTTCTTT.

The J gene is TRBJ2-1, the V gene TRBV28; D gene unclear. The length of the CDR3 is 11 residues. Trimming stripped 3 bases from V and 9 bases from J, with 6 bases between. Per the germline V gene, CDR1 is MDHEN and CDR2 is SYDVKM. CDR3 sequence reads: CASSFEVEQFF. In DNA, the CDR3 is TGTGCCAGCAGTTTCGAGGTTGAGCAGTTCTTC.

This clone occurred a few times. This chain connects TRBV6-5 to TRBJ1-3; TRBD1 is a possible D gene (5 bases). Germline V gene sequence: CDR1 MNHEY, CDR2 SVGAGI. V was trimmed by 5 bases and J by 0 bases, leaving 8 bases between them. The CDR3 runs to 14 residues. The CDR3 DNA reads TGTGCCAGCAGTATGACAGCCTCTGGAAACACCATATATTTT. Protein sequence: CASSMTASGNTIYF.

The rearrangement uses TRBV5-1 and TRBJ2-7; TRBD1 aligns across 7 bases. V gave up 7 bases and J gave up 2 bases; unmatched junction bases: 9. The CDR3 is 14 residues long. Germline V gives CDR1 SGHRS, CDR2 YFSETQ. CDR3: CASAAGTATYEQYF. For the CDR3, the DNA is TGCGCCAGCGCGGCCGGGACAGCGACCTACGAGCAGTACTTC.